A selection of T cell receptor beta chains follows, all from one sample in a study of blood T cells in healthy people across ages. MiXCR, run by TCRdb on the 5' RACE reads, gives a single entry per CDR3 protein. This table holds almost 1 million distinct CDR3 sequences, roughly 51% found once. Specimen: blood. All receptors come from a woman aged 55-69 years in good health. Both conserved end residues are part of each CDR3. Each record gives: J gene, D gene, V gene, clone size, CDR3 DNA, CDR3 protein. D genes are given only for firm matches. Clone size is given for some rows only: seen once, a few or many times, or a class if the clone is expanded.

TRBJ1-5 | - | TRBV28 | - | TGTGCCAGCAGTTTACTCCTCCCGAGACGGAATCAGCCCCAGCATTTT | CASSLLLPRRNQPQHF
TRBJ2-7 | TRBD1 | TRBV20-1 | - | TGCAGTGCTAGGAGAGGACAGGGTCCCTTCTACGAGCAGTACTTC | CSARRGQGPFYEQYF
TRBJ2-3 | TRBD2 | TRBV20-1 | - | TGCAGTGCTAGCCCCTCCGGGAGGAGCACAGATACGCAGTATTTT | CSASPSGRSTDTQYF
TRBJ2-3 | TRBD2 | TRBV4-1 | - | TGTGCCAGCAGCGTAGGACTAGCGGGAGATACGCAGTATTTT | CASSVGLAGDTQYF
TRBJ2-1 | - | TRBV20-1 | few | TGCAGTGCAAGCACTAGGTTTAGCGGTGAGCAGTTCTTC | CSASTRFSGEQFF
TRBJ2-7 | TRBD2 | TRBV9 | many | TGTGCCAGCAGTAATCAAGGACTAGCAGACTACGAGCAGTACTTC | CASSNQGLADYEQYF
TRBJ1-2 | TRBD1 | TRBV29-1 | few | TGCAGCGTTGACCCCGGGACAGGGTATGGCTACACCTTC | CSVDPGTGYGYTF
TRBJ2-5 | - | TRBV27 | - | TGTGCCAGCAGTGTCCCGTTAGGGACTCAGTACTTC | CASSVPLGTQYF
TRBJ2-7 | - | TRBV9 | once | TGTGCCAGCAGCGTAGAAGGCAAGCGGTCTCGGTACGAGCAGTACTTC | CASSVEGKRSRYEQYF
TRBJ2-3 | - | TRBV6-5 | - | TGTGCCAGCAGTTACTCCGAAGGGGTGGGGGATACGCAGTATTTT | CASSYSEGVGDTQYF
TRBJ2-7 | - | TRBV20-1 | - | TGCAGTGCTAGGGCCCCCCAATCCTACGAGCAGTACTTC | CSARAPQSYEQYF
TRBJ2-7 | - | TRBV9 | - | TGTGCCAGCAGCGTCCAGGACAACTCCTACGAGCAGTACTTC | CASSVQDNSYEQYF
TRBJ2-5 | TRBD2 | TRBV4-2 | - | TGTGCCAGCAGCCAAGATGGCGGGACTACCTACCAAGAGACCCAGTACTTC | CASSQDGGTTYQETQYF
TRBJ2-3 | - | TRBV4-2 | - | TGTGCCAGCAGCCAGTCAGGACCCGAGGGACCTTCAGACACAAATACGCAGTATTTT | CASSQSGPEGPSDTNTQYF
TRBJ2-5 | - | TRBV18 | once | TGTGCCAGCTCACCATCGGGGGCACGGACCCAAGAGACCCAGTACTTC | CASSPSGARTQETQYF
TRBJ1-5 | - | TRBV9 | - | TGTGCCAGCAGCCCTGGGGGACCGAATAGCAATCAGCCCCAGCATTTT | CASSPGGPNSNQPQHF
TRBJ2-6 | - | TRBV6-5 | few | TGTGCCAGCAGACCAGCAAGTGTTGGGGCCAACGTCCTGACTTTC | CASRPASVGANVLTF
TRBJ2-7 | - | TRBV12-3/TRBV12-4 | - | TGTGCCAGCAGTTTTTCGCAACGGACTGACGAGCAGTACTTC | CASSFSQRTDEQYF
TRBJ1-5 | - | TRBV5-6 | - | TGTGCCAGCAGCTTGTGGGCCAGGACCAACAATCAGCCCCAGCATTTT | CASSLWARTNNQPQHF
TRBJ2-5 | - | TRBV7-2 | many | TGTGCCAGCAGCTTACGGCACAGGGATCAAGAGACCCAGTACTTC | CASSLRHRDQETQYF
TRBJ2-3 | TRBD2 | TRBV20-1 | - | TGCAGTGCCCCCGGGGGGAGAGATACGCAGTATTTT | CSAPGGRDTQYF
TRBJ2-3 | TRBD2 | TRBV20-1 | few | TGCAGTGCTAGCAGGACTAGCGGGATCACAGATACGCAGTATTTT | CSASRTSGITDTQYF
TRBJ2-1 | TRBD1 | TRBV29-1 | few | TGCAGCGGTTGGACAGGGCTCAATGAGCAGTTCTTC | CSGWTGLNEQFF
TRBJ2-7 | - | TRBV6-6 | - | TGTGCCAGCGCCCCTCCCAGCTCTCACGAGCAGTACTTC | CASAPPSSHEQYF
TRBJ1-5 | TRBD1 | TRBV6-5 | - | TGTGCCAGCAGTAGGGACAGGACAAGCAATCAGCCCCAGCATTTT | CASSRDRTSNQPQHF
TRBJ2-1 | TRBD1 | TRBV6-4 | - | TGTGCCAGCAGTACCGCACAGGGGGCGGGTATGAATGAGCAGTTCTTC | CASSTAQGAGMNEQFF
TRBJ2-3 | TRBD2 | TRBV29-1 | - | TGCAGCGTTGGACTAGCGCGGAGTGGGAATACGCAGTATTTT | CSVGLARSGNTQYF
TRBJ2-1 | - | TRBV6-2/TRBV6-3 | - | TGTGCCAGCAGCGACTATGTTTCCAGTGAGCAGTTCTTC | CASSDYVSSEQFF
TRBJ2-5 | - | TRBV28 | - | TGTGCCAGCAAGGGGGGAGTGGGCAATGAGCAGTACTTC | CASKGGVGNEQYF
TRBJ1-2 | - | TRBV11-2 | - | TGTGCCAGCAGCCCAATCGACAGGAATAACTATGGCTACACCTTC | CASSPIDRNNYGYTF
TRBJ2-1 | - | TRBV20-1 | - | TGCAGTGCTAGTTTCCGATCGGGGTGGGAGCAGTTCTTC | CSASFRSGWEQFF
TRBJ1-3 | - | TRBV30 | - | TGTGCCTGGAGTGTCTTTGGAAACACCATATATTTT | CAWSVFGNTIYF
TRBJ2-1 | TRBD2 | TRBV20-1 | - | TGCAGTGCAAGAAAAGCGGGAGTGGATGAGCAGTTCTTC | CSARKAGVDEQFF
TRBJ2-5 | - | TRBV6-1 | - | TGTGCCAGCAGTGAATATTCCAACCCGGTTGCAACCCAGTACTTC | CASSEYSNPVATQYF
TRBJ2-3 | - | TRBV25-1 | - | TGTGCCAGCCGTAATTCCGATACGCAGTATTTT | CASRNSDTQYF
TRBJ2-5 | TRBD2 | TRBV20-1 | - | TGCAGTGCTATTACAATACCGGGCGGGGGAGAGACCCAGTACTTC | CSAITIPGGGETQYF
TRBJ2-6 | TRBD1 | TRBV4-3 | few | TGCGCCAGCAGCCAAGATTATGGGACAGGGGGCGCTGGGGCCAACGTCCTGACTTTC | CASSQDYGTGGAGANVLTF
TRBJ2-7 | TRBD2 | TRBV6-2/TRBV6-3 | few | TGTGCCAGCAGTTACGGACTAGCGGTCTACGAGCAGTACTTC | CASSYGLAVYEQYF
TRBJ2-7 | TRBD2 | TRBV3-1 | few | TGTGCCAGCAGCAACCGGGGGGGTTCCTACGAGCAGTACTTC | CASSNRGGSYEQYF
TRBJ2-3 | - | TRBV24-1 | - | TGTGCCACCAGTGATTTTGGCCCCAGAGGGTCAGATACGCAGTATTTT | CATSDFGPRGSDTQYF
TRBJ2-1 | TRBD1 | TRBV18 | - | TGTGCCAGCTCACTGGGACAGGGAGTGTTGTTCTTC | CASSLGQGVLFF
TRBJ1-2 | - | TRBV29-1 | - | TGCAGCACTGCCAGGGAATCGGGCTATGGCTACACCTTC | CSTARESGYGYTF
TRBJ2-7 | - | TRBV20-1 | few | TGCAGTGCTGGACCACCGAGGGGAGGCTACGAGCAGTACTTC | CSAGPPRGGYEQYF
TRBJ2-7 | - | TRBV4-1 | - | TGCGCCAGCAGCCAAGATCAACCGGGGATCTACGAGCAGTACTTC | CASSQDQPGIYEQYF
TRBJ2-7 | - | TRBV27 | - | TGTGCCAGCAGTTTAGTGTGGGGCTGGGTCCGCGAGCAGTACTTC | CASSLVWGWVREQYF
TRBJ2-5 | - | TRBV7-2 | - | TGTGCCAGCAGCCCTGGGACCGCGATTGGAGAGACCCAGTACTTC | CASSPGTAIGETQYF
TRBJ2-1 | TRBD1 | TRBV27 | - | TGTGCCAGCAGACCCGGGACAGGGTACCATGAGCAGTTCTTC | CASRPGTGYHEQFF
TRBJ2-7 | TRBD2 | TRBV7-2 | - | TGTGCCAGCAGCCCCCTGACTAGCGGGCTGTCCTACGAGCAGTACTTC | CASSPLTSGLSYEQYF
TRBJ2-1 | - | TRBV7-7 | - | TGTGCCAGCAGCGTGACACCTAACAATGAGCAGTTCTTC | CASSVTPNNEQFF